Following are 10 T cell receptor beta chains from one sample sequenced in a study of CD8+CD57+ T cells in acquired aplastic anemia (dated by TCRdb to the late 2010s). For sequencing, an Illumina HiSeq 2000 was employed. Profiling of TCR beta VDJ combinations and CDR3 sequences used genomic DNA as the template. TCRdb reworked the public reads: Q25 trimming with fastp, MiXCR clone assembly, productive beta chains retained. Duplicate CDR3 protein sequences are folded into a single record with the most common DNA and genes. The sample includes 250,000 to 350,000 distinct CDR3 sequences, with 50% to 65% observed a single time. The top ten constitute 1.3% of the sample. Expansion of CD8+CD57+ cells had been shown by flow cytometry in the patients chosen for sequencing. Specimen: sorted CD4+, CD8+, or CD8+CD57+ T cells (not recorded which) from PBMCs. The receptor set was obtained from a human donor with aplastic anemia.

This sequence joins TRBV9 and TRBJ2-5, with TRBD1 as a possible D gene (5 bases). The V end lost 5 bases, the J end lost 1 base, and 15 bases lay between the germline ends. The CDR3 is 15 residues long. Germline V gene sequence: CDR1 SGDLS, CDR2 YYNGEE. The CDR3 DNA sequence: TGTGCCAGCAGTTACTCGAGGCAGGGCCAAGAGACCCAGTACTTC. Its protein is CASSYSRQGQETQYF.

This clonotype was counted ten times or more. V and J are TRBV2 and TRBJ2-1; TRBD1 matches at 7 bases. The junction had 13 bases not matched to a gene; V was cut back by 6 bases and J by 5 bases. The CDR3 sequence is 16 residues long. Looked up from germline, CDR1 is SNHLY and CDR2 is FYNNEI. CDR3 sequence (DNA): TGTGCCAGCAGGAGGGGCTCGTCGACAGGGAACAATGAGCAGTTCTTC. It yields the protein CASRRGSSTGNNEQFF. The full variable domain, rest sourced from reference TRBV2 and TRBJ2-1, is EPEVTQTPSHQVTQMGQEVILRCVPISNHLYFYWYRQILGQKVEFLVSFYNNEISEKSEIFDDQFSVERPDGSNFTLKIRSTKLEDSAMYFCASRRGSSTGNNEQFFGPGTRLTVL.

The rearrangement uses TRBV7-3 and TRBJ2-1, with TRBD2 as a possible D gene (6 bases). The CDR3 has 13 residues. CDR1 and CDR2 from the germline V gene are SGHTA and FQGTGA. Trimming took 5 bases from V and 8 from J, leaving 13 bases between them. The CDR3 coding sequence is TGTGCCAGCAGCCACTACGGGAGCGATGAGCAGTTCTTC. This translates into CASSHYGSDEQFF. The full variable domain, completed using reference TRBV7-3 and TRBJ2-1, is GAGVSQTPSNKVTEKGKYVELRCDPISGHTALYWYRQSLGQGPEFLIYFQGTGAADDSGLPNDRFFAVRPEGSVSTLKIQRTERGDSAVYLCASSHYGSDEQFFGPGTRLTVL.

The gene calls are TRBV6-6 and TRBJ2-6; the D is unclear. CDR3 length: 15 amino acids. Germline V gene data show CDR1 as MNHNY and CDR2 as SVGAGI (reference sequence). Deletions cut 5 bases from V and 2 bases from J, with 10 bases between. CDR3 nucleotide sequence: TGTGCCAGCAGTCCCGCCCGTCCTGGGGCCAACGTCCTGACTTTC. This gives the protein CASSPARPGANVLTF.

The gene calls are TRBV29-1 and TRBJ2-2; TRBD2 agrees at 8 bases. Germline trimming cut 6 bases from V and 0 bases from J; bases unmatched to any gene: 3. The germline gives CDR1 SQVTM, CDR2 ANQGSEA. The CDR3 runs to 14 residues. CDR3 amino acids: CSVAGVANTGELFF. In DNA form, the CDR3 reads TGCAGCGTAGCGGGGGTCGCGAACACCGGGGAGCTGTTTTTT.

The V gene is TRBV2, the J gene TRBJ2-7, with D possibly TRBD1 on 6 matching bases. The V end was cut by 3 bases, the J end by 1 base, with 10 bases between. Germline CDR1 and CDR2: SNHLY and FYNNEI. The length of the CDR3 is 14 residues. The CDR3: CASSEQGNSYEQYF. The CDR3 DNA sequence: TGTGCCAGCAGTGAGCAGGGGAATTCCTACGAGCAGTACTTC.

The rearrangement joins TRBV27 to TRBJ1-2, with D possibly matching TRBD1 (6 bases). The CDR3 consists of 14 residues. V was shortened by 8 bases and J by 4 bases, with 17 bases between the two germline ends. Germline CDR1 is MNHEY and CDR2 is SMNVEV (reference sequence). DNA for the CDR3: TGTGCCAGCGGGACACGGCTGGGGTCCTATGGCTACACCTTC. Encoded protein: CASGTRLGSYGYTF.

This clonotype has a single count. V usage is TRBV7-6 and J usage is TRBJ1-6; weak D call: TRBD1 (5 bases). The CDR3 has 16 amino acids. In germline, CDR1 is SGHVS, CDR2 FNYEAQ. V shed 6 bases and J shed 9 bases, with 21 bases lying between them. CDR3 nucleotides: TGTGCCAGCAGTTATCGGGGGAATCGGGGGTCTTCACCCCTCCACTTT. It yields the protein CASSYRGNRGSSPLHF.

This clonotype has a single count. V and J are TRBV29-1 and TRBJ1-2; a weak D match, TRBD1 (6 bases). Trimming took off 2 bases at V and 7 bases at J, with 14 bases between the two ends. The V gene's germline CDR1 is SQVTM and CDR2 ANQGSEA. The CDR3 runs to 13 residues. The CDR3, as DNA: TGCAGCGTTGAATCGGCAGGGGACTGTGGCTACACCTTC. Translation gives CSVESAGDCGYTF.

V gene TRBV6-5 combines with J gene TRBJ1-6; no definite D call. Trimming cost V 2 bases and J 6 bases, with 8 bases left between them. The germline V gene encodes CDR1 MNHEY and CDR2 SVGAGI. The CDR3 length is 14 residues. The CDR3 loop is CASSYDTPNSPLHF. DNA for the CDR3: TGTGCCAGCAGTTACGATACACCTAATTCACCCCTCCACTTT.